This is a list of T cell receptor beta chains from one sample in a study of sequential checkpoint blockade in melanoma. Some clones are missing from TCRdb's copy, which holds only in-frame ones; the method was immunoSEQ multiplex PCR. The sample yields about 19,000 clones, less than 30% seen once. The sample was tumor tissue (inferred from file names), taken from a patient given nivolumab and ipilimumab in sequence. The receptors originated from a human donor with melanoma. The CDR3 runs from the conserved cysteine through the conserved F or W. Fields, in order: V gene, D gene, clone size, J gene, CDR3 protein, CDR3 DNA. A D gene is named only where the DNA matches it firmly. Some rows have no size entry. The others give once, few or many, or a class for an expanded clone.

TRBV9,TRBD1,.,TRBJ2-1,CASSGTGSYNEQFF,TGTGCCAGCAGCGGGACAGGCTCCTACAATGAGCAGTTCTTC
TRBV28,TRBD2,few,TRBJ2-7,CASSPRLAGPLSSYEQYF,TGTGCCAGCAGTCCGAGGCTAGCGGGACCCCTCTCCTCCTACGAGCAGTACTTC
TRBV15,TRBD1,few,TRBJ1-2,CATSRAGTGANYGYTF,TGTGCCACCAGCAGAGCCGGGACAGGGGCGAACTATGGCTACACCTTC
TRBV25-1,.,.,TRBJ1-6,CASSLGGRSPLHF,TGTGCCAGCAGTCTAGGGGGTAGATCACCCCTCCACTTT
TRBV28,.,.,TRBJ1-2,CASSLRGMDYGYTF,TGTGCCAGCAGTTTGCGGGGGATGGACTATGGCTACACCTTC
TRBV18,TRBD1,.,TRBJ2-1,CASSHRDRGIWEQFF,TGTGCCAGCTCACACCGGGACAGGGGGATTTGGGAGCAGTTCTTC
TRBV15,.,.,TRBJ2-1,CATSTAPPKGEQFF,TGTGCCACCAGCACGGCCCCCCCCAAGGGCGAGCAGTTCTTC
TRBV25-1,TRBD2,.,TRBJ2-2,CASSEYPSGSRTGELFF,TGTGCCAGCAGTGAGTATCCCAGCGGGAGTAGGACCGGGGAGCTGTTTTTT
TRBV5-1,TRBD2,.,TRBJ2-7,CASSWTLAGEGYEQYF,TGCGCCAGCAGCTGGACACTAGCGGGGGAGGGATACGAGCAGTACTTC
TRBV11-3,TRBD1,many,TRBJ1-4,CASSLGTGTGIRIEKLFF,TGTGCCAGCAGCTTAGGCACCGGGACAGGGATCCGCATTGAAAAACTGTTTTTT
TRBV9,.,few,TRBJ2-6,CASSVAAGIVSGANVLTF,TGTGCCAGCAGCGTAGCCGCAGGGATCGTCTCTGGGGCCAACGTCCTGACTTTC
TRBV9,TRBD2,few,TRBJ2-2,CASSPLAGETGELFF,TGTGCCAGCAGCCCACTAGCGGGGGAGACCGGGGAGCTGTTTTTT
TRBV7-6,.,.,TRBJ2-7,CASKKQHGAYEQYF,TGTGCCAGCAAGAAGCAACATGGGGCCTACGAGCAGTACTTC
TRBV19,.,.,TRBJ2-6,CASRDYSGANVLTF,TGTGCCAGTAGGGATTACTCTGGGGCCAACGTCCTGACTTTC
TRBV9,TRBD2,few,TRBJ2-2,CASSIGGGINTGELFF,TGTGCCAGCTCCATTGGGGGAGGGATTAACACCGGGGAGCTGTTTTTT
TRBV6-8,.,.,TRBJ1-1,CASSYGRMSSTEAFF,TGTGCCAGCAGTTACGGTCGGATGTCGAGCACTGAAGCTTTCTTT
TRBV30,TRBD2,.,TRBJ2-1,CAWRGPTSGRFRHEQFF,TGTGCCTGGAGAGGGCCAACTAGCGGGAGGTTCCGGCATGAGCAGTTCTTC
TRBV28,.,.,TRBJ1-4,CASSFLGGVVTNEKLFF,TGTGCCAGCAGTTTTCTGGGGGGGGTGGTAACTAATGAAAAACTGTTTTTT
TRBV6-1,.,few,TRBJ2-1,CASSEAGNEQFF,TGTGCCAGCAGTGAAGCGGGTAATGAGCAGTTCTTC
TRBV11-3,.,.,TRBJ1-3,CASSLGIPSSGNTIYF,TGTGCCAGCAGCTTAGGTATTCCTAGCTCTGGAAACACCATATATTTT
TRBV28,.,medium-sized,TRBJ2-7,CASRTADFYEQYF,TGTGCCAGCAGGACCGCGGACTTCTACGAGCAGTACTTC